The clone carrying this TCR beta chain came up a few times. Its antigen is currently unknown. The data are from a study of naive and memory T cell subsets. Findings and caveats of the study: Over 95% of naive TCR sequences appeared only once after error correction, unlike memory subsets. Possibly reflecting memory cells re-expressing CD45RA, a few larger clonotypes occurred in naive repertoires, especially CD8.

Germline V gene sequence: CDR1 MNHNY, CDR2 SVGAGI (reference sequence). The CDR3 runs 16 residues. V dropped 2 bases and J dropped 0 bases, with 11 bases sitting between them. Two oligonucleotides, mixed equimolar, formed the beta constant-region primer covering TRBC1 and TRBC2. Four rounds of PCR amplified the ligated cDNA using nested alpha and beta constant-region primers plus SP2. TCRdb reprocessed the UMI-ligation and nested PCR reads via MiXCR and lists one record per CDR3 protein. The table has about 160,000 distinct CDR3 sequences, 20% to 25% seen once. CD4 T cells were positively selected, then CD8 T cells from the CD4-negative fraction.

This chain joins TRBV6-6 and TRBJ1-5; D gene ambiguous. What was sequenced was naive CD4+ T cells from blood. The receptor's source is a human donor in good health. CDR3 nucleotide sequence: TGTGCCAGCAGTTACCTTGCCCCTTATAGCAATCAGCCCCAGCATTTT. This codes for CASSYLAPYSNQPQHF.